This T cell receptor beta chain was identified during a study of shared clonotypes between healthy human individuals. The assay was immunoSEQ multiplex PCR, and TCRdb's table has in-frame clones only and misses some. The sample comprises about 1.5 million clones, 95% to 97% of which are singletons, and approximately 1.1% rests with the top ten. This CDR3 spans 14 amino acids. The V gene lost 4 bases and the J gene lost 6 bases, with 13 bases spanning the gap. Germline V CDR1 and CDR2: ENHRY, SYGVKD. This rearrangement joins TRBV10-3 to TRBJ1-5; D is perhaps TRBD1 (5 bases). The sequencing input was naive CD4+ T cells sorted from blood. This sample's subset: CD45RA+ positively selected. The receptor comes from a young man in good health. The chain's CDR3 is CAISANEGAQPQHF. The CDR3 DNA reads TGTGCCATCAGTGCCAACGAAGGGGCTCAGCCCCAGCATTTT.